This T cell receptor beta chain derives from a study of blood T cell repertoires in COVID-19. V lost 3 bases, J lost 11 bases, and 16 bases lay in between. Germline lookup yields CDR1 MDHEN and CDR2 SYDVKM. This CDR3 is 13 amino acids long. Generated by immunoSEQ multiplex PCR, the TCRdb table keeps only in-frame clones and is missing some. The repertoire holds 250,000 or so clones, with about 85% as singletons. The chain is built from TRBV28 and TRBJ1-1; maybe TRBD1 (5 bases). The material sequenced was peripheral blood. The sequence derives from a woman in her fifties or sixties with active or convalescent COVID-19. The CDR3 region has the DNA TGTGCCAGCAGTTTCGGCCAACCTAAGGGGGCTTTCTTT. This translates into CASSFGQPKGAFF.